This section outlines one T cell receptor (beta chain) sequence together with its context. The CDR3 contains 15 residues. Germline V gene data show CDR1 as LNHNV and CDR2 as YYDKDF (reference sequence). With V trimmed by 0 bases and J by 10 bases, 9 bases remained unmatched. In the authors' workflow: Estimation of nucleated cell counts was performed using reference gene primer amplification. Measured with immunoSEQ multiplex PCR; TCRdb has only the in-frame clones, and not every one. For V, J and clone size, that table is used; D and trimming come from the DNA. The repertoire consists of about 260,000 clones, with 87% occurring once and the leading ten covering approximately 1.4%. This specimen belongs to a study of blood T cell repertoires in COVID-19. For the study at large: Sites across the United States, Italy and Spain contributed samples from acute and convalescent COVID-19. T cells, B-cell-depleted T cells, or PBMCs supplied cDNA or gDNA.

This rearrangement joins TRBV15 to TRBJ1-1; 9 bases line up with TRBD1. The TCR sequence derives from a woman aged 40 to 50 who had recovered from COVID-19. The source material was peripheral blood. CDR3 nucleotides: TGTGCCACCAGCAGAGATGGGCGTGGGACAGGGCGAGCTTTCTTT. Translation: CATSRDGRGTGRAFF.